This T cell receptor (beta chain) was captured by sequencing in a study of blood T cell repertoires in COVID-19. Study at large: The cDNA or gDNA used as material had been derived from T cells, B-cell-depleted T cells, or PBMCs.

Libraries were prepared by immunoSEQ multiplex PCR; TCRdb keeps only in-frame clonotypes and omits some of them. The table shows about 110,000 clones, with about 83% occurring only once. The CDR3 has 15 amino acids. Trimming shortened V by 3 bases and J by 4 bases, and 14 bases separated the two germline ends. Material: peripheral blood. The TCR was taken from a woman between 70 and 85 years old with acute or convalescent COVID-19. This chain joins TRBV23-1 and TRBJ2-3; D not certain. TRBV23-1 is classed as an ORF, of uncertain function. This CDR3 is CASSHGPRSPDTQYF. The DNA of the CDR3 is TGCGCCAGCAGTCATGGTCCCCGGAGCCCAGATACGCAGTATTTT.